The 24 T cell receptor beta chains presented below share a single source sample, sequenced in a study of cytomegalovirus exposure and HLA in healthy donors. Primers for the PCR totalled 60 Vbeta and 13 Jbeta. The protocol was immunoSEQ multiplex PCR, while the TCRdb copy is restricted to in-frame clones and leaves out a portion. The sample contains 170,000 or so clones, around 73% of which appear only once. The sample was PBMCs. These receptors all stem from a man aged 55 to 70 in good health and CMV-seronegative.

This clone was seen a few times. The V and J genes are TRBV5-5 and TRBJ1-1; TRBD1 might be the D (5 bases). The CDR3 covers 14 residues. Germline V gives CDR1 SGHKS, CDR2 YYEKEE (reference sequence). V lost 4 bases and J lost 1, with 11 bases in between. The CDR3 spells CASSKDMRNTEAFF. The CDR3 DNA reads TGTGCCAGCAGCAAGGACATGAGGAACACTGAAGCTTTCTTT.

This chain links TRBV6-5 with TRBJ2-5; D unresolved. The J call may be incorrect, as the DNA end agrees better with TRBJ2-7. CDR1 and CDR2 (germline): MNHEY, SVGAGI. The CDR3 loop spans 11 amino acids. The CDR3 region is CASSYSNEQYF. Written as DNA, the CDR3 is TGTGCCAGCAGTTACTCGAACGAGCAGTACTTC.

The chain joins TRBV7-9 to TRBJ2-7; the D gene is possibly TRBD1 (6 bases). V lost 4 bases and J 5 bases, leaving 15 bases between the germline ends. This CDR3 has 14 amino acids. Germline V gives CDR1 SEHNR, CDR2 FQNEAQ (reference sequence). The CDR3 reads CASSYRDTSHEQYF. The CDR3 bases are TGTGCCAGCAGCTACCGGGACACGTCCCACGAGCAGTACTTC.

The chain has TRBV6-1 and TRBJ1-3, with 7 bases identical to TRBD1. CDR3 length: 13 amino acids. CDR1 and CDR2 (germline): MNHNS, SASEGT. The junction had 1 base not matched to a gene; V was cut back by 1 base and J by 7 bases. The CDR3 reads CASSEGRGNTIYF. CDR3 sequence (DNA): TGTGCCAGCAGTGAAGGCAGGGGGAACACCATATATTTT.

The V call is TRBV6-1, the J call TRBJ1-5, with 9 bases that match TRBD1. The V segment lost 7 bases and the J segment 1 base; nucleotides outside the gene matches: 5. This CDR3 is built from 15 residues. CDR1 is MNHNS and CDR2 is SASEGT in the germline V gene. The chain's CDR3 is CASTNRGLSNQPQHF. For the CDR3, the DNA is TGTGCCAGCACTAACAGGGGGCTGAGCAATCAGCCCCAGCATTTT.

The DNA for the CDR3 is TGTGCCAGCAGTTCTCGACAGGGAAGTGAAAAACTGTTTTTT. It specifies CASSSRQGSEKLFF. The chain has TRBV27 and TRBJ1-4, with TRBD1 matching over 7 bases. V shed 4 bases and J 7 bases; nucleotides not matched to a gene: 6. CDR1 is MNHEY, CDR2 SMNVEV, per germline (reference sequence). CDR3 length: 14 amino acids.

Only a few counts were recorded for this clone. The genes are TRBV2 and TRBJ1-3, with a possible D match to TRBD1 (6 bases). CDR1 and CDR2 from the germline V gene are SNHLY and FYNNEI. The CDR3 has 13 amino acids. V was clipped by 8 bases and J by 2 bases, with 10 bases between them. The CDR3 here is CASGPGAGNTIYF. The CDR3 region has the DNA TGTGCCAGCGGGCCAGGGGCTGGAAACACCATATATTTT.

This chain links TRBV7-2 with TRBJ2-1, with no clear D. V was clipped by 2 bases and J by 0 bases, with 8 bases between them. The length of the CDR3 is 15 residues. CDR1 and CDR2 from the germline V gene are SGHTA and FQGNSA. The CDR3 DNA follows: TGTGCCAGCAGCTTAAACCCTAGCTCCTACAATGAGCAGTTCTTC. It yields the protein CASSLNPSSYNEQFF.

The J gene is TRBJ1-4, the V gene TRBV19; weak D call: TRBD1 (6 bases). Trimming cost V 4 bases and J 10 bases, with 13 bases left between them. CDR1 is LNHDA, CDR2 SQIVND, per germline (reference sequence). The CDR3 contains 13 residues. The CDR3 nucleotides read TGTGCCAGTAGTACACAGGGTCCCGGAAAACTGTTTTTT. Its translation is CASSTQGPGKLFF.

This clone was found once. The V gene is TRBV19, the J gene TRBJ2-3, with 7 positions matching TRBD2. This CDR3 is built from 15 residues. The J segment lost 6 bases and the V segment lost 1 base, leaving 7 bases of the junction unmatched. Germline lookup yields CDR1 LNHDA and CDR2 SQIVND (reference sequence). CDR3 amino acids: CASSIGGGNGDTQYF. CDR3 coding DNA: TGTGCCAGTAGTATAGGGGGGGGGAACGGTGATACGCAGTATTTT. Looking up the rest from reference TRBV19 and TRBJ2-3 gives the full variable domain: DGGITQSPKYLFRKEGQNVTLSCEQNLNHDAMYWYRQDPGQGLRLIYYSQIVNDFQKGDIAEGYSVSREKKESFPLTVTSAQKNPTAFYLCASSIGGGNGDTQYFGPGTRLTVL.

This chain links TRBV19 with TRBJ2-2; TRBD2 matches 8 bases. The CDR3 totals 14 residues. V lost 3 bases and J lost 6; bases outside the gene matches: 3. Germline V gives CDR1 LNHDA, CDR2 SQIVND (reference sequence). The CDR3 sequence: CASSISGGAGELFF. CDR3 nucleotide sequence: TGTGCCAGTAGTATTTCCGGGGGGGCCGGGGAGCTGTTTTTT.

The count of this clone is one. The chain combines TRBV7-2 with TRBJ2-7; D may be TRBD2 (7 bases). Trimming removed 6 bases at V and 3 bases at J, with 18 bases between. CDR3 length: 15 amino acids. Germline CDR1 and CDR2: SGHTA and FQGNSA. CDR3 coding DNA: TGTGCCAGCAGTATTGAGGGGGGGGCGAGCTACGAGCAGTACTTC. Translating gives CASSIEGGASYEQYF.

This chain connects TRBV6-1 to TRBJ1-4, with a possible D match to TRBD1 (5 bases). Germline CDR1 MNHNS, CDR2 SASEGT. The V end was cut by 7 bases, the J end by 1 base, with 13 bases between. The CDR3 is made up of 15 amino acids. The CDR3 spells CASTWRGGTNEKLFF. The CDR3 region has the DNA TGTGCCAGCACCTGGCGGGGGGGAACTAATGAAAAACTGTTTTTT.

The V and J genes are TRBV6-1 and TRBJ1-2, with 11 bases fitting TRBD1. Unmatched junction bases numbered 8, after V lost 6 bases and J lost 8 bases. Germline loops: CDR1 MNHNS, CDR2 SASEGT. This CDR3 is 14 amino acids long. As DNA, the CDR3 is TGTGCCAGCAGCCCTAGGACAGGGGGCCGGGGCTACACCTTC. Its protein product is CASSPRTGGRGYTF.

As for this clone: Other DNA sequences within the sample encode an identical CDR3. The rearrangement uses TRBV18 and TRBJ1-5, with 8 bases fitting TRBD1. V shed 3 bases, J shed 4 bases, and the junction held 2 bases outside the gene matches. Germline CDR1 is KGHSH and CDR2 is LQKENI. This CDR3 is built from 14 residues. In nucleotides, the CDR3 is TGTGCCAGCTCACCGGACAGGGATAATCAGCCCCAGCATTTT. The encoded protein is CASSPDRDNQPQHF.

The rearrangement links TRBV10-3 to TRBJ2-7; D remains unclear. Germline V lookup: CDR1 ENHRY, CDR2 SYGVKD. The CDR3 has 14 amino acids. V dropped 2 bases and J dropped 1 base, with 9 bases sitting between them. Here the CDR3 DNA reads TGTGCCATCAGTGAGGATCGGTCTTCCTACGAGCAGTACTTC. Translation: CAISEDRSSYEQYF.

CDR3 region: CASSLGGGVNTEAFF. The CDR3 DNA reads as TGTGCCAGCAGCTTAGGAGGAGGAGTGAACACTGAAGCTTTCTTT. The J gene is TRBJ1-1, the V gene TRBV11-3; D is unclear. The CDR3 has 15 residues. Germline lookup yields CDR1 SGHNT and CDR2 YENEEA. The V end lost 1 base, the J end lost 0 bases, and 9 bases lay between the germline ends.

The chain joins TRBV2 to TRBJ1-3; 8 bases line up with TRBD1. The V gene's germline CDR1 is SNHLY and CDR2 FYNNEI. The CDR3 has 15 amino acids. V lost 8 bases and J lost 0; bases outside the gene matches: 6. The CDR3 DNA follows: TGTGCCAGCTCCCAACAGGGGGGCTCTGGAAACACCATATATTTT. Its translation is CASSQQGGSGNTIYF.

On this clone: One end of the junction is discordant with germline, which a read error may explain. Written as DNA, the CDR3 is TGTGCCAGCGGTTTACTAGCGGCCTTTTCCTACGAGCAGTACTTC. Translating gives CASGLLAAFSYEQYF. The chain combines TRBV27 with TRBJ2-7; 8 bases fit TRBD2. CDR3 length equals 15 residues. In germline, CDR1 is MNHEY, CDR2 SMNVEV (reference sequence).

This clone has a single count. The genes are TRBV27 and TRBJ1-4, with TRBD1 matching over 10 bases. J gave up 8 bases and V 6 bases, and 21 bases lay outside the gene matches. The length of the CDR3 is 19 residues. The germline gives CDR1 MNHEY, CDR2 SMNVEV (reference sequence). The CDR3 here is CASSTAPGTGAPIGEKLFF. CDR3 DNA sequence: TGTGCCAGCAGCACCGCACCCGGGACAGGGGCCCCGATCGGGGAAAAACTGTTTTTT. Filled out from reference TRBV27 and TRBJ1-4, the complete variable domain reads EAQVTQNPRYLITVTGKKLTVTCSQNMNHEYMSWYRQDPGLGLRQIYYSMNVEVTDKGDVPEGYKVSRKEKRNFPLILESPSPNQTSLYFCASSTAPGTGAPIGEKLFFGSGTQLSVL.

This sequence joins TRBV11-3 and TRBJ2-2; 11 positions match TRBD2. Germline-derived CDR1 and CDR2 are SGHNT and YENEEA. The V and J ends lost 5 bases and 7 bases, in that order; junction bases with no gene match: 3. The CDR3 is 14 residues long. The CDR3 coding sequence is TGTGCCAGCAGCCTAGCGGGAGGTGTCGGGGAGCTGTTTTTT. This sequence encodes CASSLAGGVGELFF.

This rearrangement joins TRBV28 to TRBJ1-1, with D uncertain. V was cut by 6 bases and J by 2 bases, with 4 bases left in between. Looked up from germline, CDR1 is MDHEN and CDR2 is SYDVKM. This CDR3 spans 11 amino acids. The CDR3 region is CASSTNTEAFF. The CDR3 DNA is TGTGCCAGCAGCACAAACACTGAAGCTTTCTTT.

Only one count was recorded for this clone. The gene calls are TRBV2 and TRBJ2-1, with D hard to call. Germline assignment: CDR1 SNHLY and CDR2 FYNNEI. The CDR3 extends over 13 amino acids. Trimming took off 7 bases at V and 2 bases at J, with 9 bases between the two ends. Here the CDR3 reads CASNDGAYNEQFF. In DNA form, the CDR3 reads TGTGCCAGCAATGACGGAGCCTACAATGAGCAGTTCTTC. Looking up the rest from reference TRBV2 and TRBJ2-1 gives the full variable domain: EPEVTQTPSHQVTQMGQEVILRCVPISNHLYFYWYRQILGQKVEFLVSFYNNEISEKSEIFDDQFSVERPDGSNFTLKIRSTKLEDSAMYFCASNDGAYNEQFFGPGTRLTVL.

The chain joins TRBV15 to TRBJ2-4; maybe TRBD2 (6 bases). The germline V gene encodes CDR1 LNHNV and CDR2 YYDKDF (reference sequence). V lost 3 bases, J lost 8 bases, and 17 bases lay in between. This CDR3 is built from 15 residues. The CDR3 DNA sequence: TGTGCCACCAGCAGGACGCCCGGGGGTACTGACATTCAGTACTTC. It encodes CATSRTPGGTDIQYF.